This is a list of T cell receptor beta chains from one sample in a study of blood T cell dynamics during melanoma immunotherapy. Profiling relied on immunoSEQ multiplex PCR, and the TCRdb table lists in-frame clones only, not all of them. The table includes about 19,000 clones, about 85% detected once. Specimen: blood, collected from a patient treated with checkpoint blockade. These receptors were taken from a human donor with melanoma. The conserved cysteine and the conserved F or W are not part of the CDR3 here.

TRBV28 ASSPRYNEQF
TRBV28 ASSLETSYEQY
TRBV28 ASTPRGSIYGYT
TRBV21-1 ASSKARLAGEETQY
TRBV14 ASSQGPGQGLYEQY
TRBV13 ASTHTGGNTRADTQY
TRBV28 ASIGGTGGAEAF
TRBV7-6 ASSLSTQGSPYEQY
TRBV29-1 SVEDFAGAYNEQF
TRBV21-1 ASSIRDNQETQY
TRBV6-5 ASSYGGTEAF
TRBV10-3 AISDPDRGGMGAF
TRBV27 ASSSGLSPLH
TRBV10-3 AISADRGRMNEKLF
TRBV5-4 ASSHTLAGTDTQY
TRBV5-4 ASSLDGTGNYGYT
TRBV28 ASSTRDLTLPNYGYT
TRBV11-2 ASSLVGGSSYEQY
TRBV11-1 ASSLVQTVVGETQY
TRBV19 ASSPQGGRNTEAF
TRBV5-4 ASSLWLADYGYT
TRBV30 AWKRLAYEQY
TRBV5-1 ASRAMREMHEQF